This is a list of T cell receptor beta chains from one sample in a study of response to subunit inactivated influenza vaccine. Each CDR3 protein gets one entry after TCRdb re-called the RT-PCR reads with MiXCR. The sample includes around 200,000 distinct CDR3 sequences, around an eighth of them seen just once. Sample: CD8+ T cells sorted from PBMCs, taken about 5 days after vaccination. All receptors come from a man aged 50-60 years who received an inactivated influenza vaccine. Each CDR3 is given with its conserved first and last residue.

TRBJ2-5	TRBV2	CASSDKGLAGGRRSETQYF
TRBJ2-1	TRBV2	CASSKTPNEQFF
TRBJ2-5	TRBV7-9	CASTRTGQETQYF
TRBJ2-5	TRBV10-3	CAISESWETQYF
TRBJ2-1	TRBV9	CASSVGSGAYNEQFF
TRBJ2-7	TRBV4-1	CASSPRQGVVSGEQYF
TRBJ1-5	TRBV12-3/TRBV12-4	CASSGGNQPQHF
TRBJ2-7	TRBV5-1	CASSGGLGNYEQYF
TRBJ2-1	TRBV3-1	CASSLYDGDEQFF
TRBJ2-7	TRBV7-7	CASSLEAQGRYEQYF
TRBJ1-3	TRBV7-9	CASWSPDSGNTIYF
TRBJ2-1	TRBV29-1	CSVEFRLAGYNEQFF
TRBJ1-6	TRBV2	CASSSGTVSSPLHF
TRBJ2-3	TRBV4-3	CASSQEPDRGLPSSTDTQYF
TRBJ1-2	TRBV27	CASAPGGYYGYTF
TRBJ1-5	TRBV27	CASSKLAGNQPQHF
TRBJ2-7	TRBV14	CASSRSHSSYEQYF
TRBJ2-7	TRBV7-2	CASSSDNYEQYF
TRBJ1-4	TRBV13	CASSFRNEKLFF
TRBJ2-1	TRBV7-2	CASSFSGPPYNEQFF
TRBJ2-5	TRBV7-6	CASSLKVYGETQYF
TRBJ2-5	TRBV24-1	CATSGWTSGGEQETQYF
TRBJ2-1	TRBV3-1	CASSLGTSGDYNEQFF
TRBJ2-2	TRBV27	CASSVAGGTGELFF
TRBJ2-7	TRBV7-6	CASSLGWEGSYEQYF
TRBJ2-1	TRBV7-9	CASSLRTGASYNEQFF
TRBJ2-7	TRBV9	CASSEGTSGRNEQYF
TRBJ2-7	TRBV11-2	CASRHPVDGIEQYF
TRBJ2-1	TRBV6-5	CASSYLTGPVNEQFF
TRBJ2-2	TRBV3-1	CASSQDPGVTGELFF
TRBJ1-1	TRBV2	CASSDDPESPGTEAFF
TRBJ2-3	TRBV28	CASSQMDRVADTQYF
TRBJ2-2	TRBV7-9	CASLTDTGELFF
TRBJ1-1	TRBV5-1	CASSHRQGGTEAFF
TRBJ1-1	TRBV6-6	CASRVGIGTEAFF
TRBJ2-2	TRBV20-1	CSARSLGRALYTGELFF
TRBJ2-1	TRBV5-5	CASSLVASLGVNEQFF
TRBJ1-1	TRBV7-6	CASKDRGNTEAFF
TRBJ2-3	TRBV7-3	CASSLNQYSGTDTQYF
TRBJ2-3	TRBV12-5	CASGFGQGAGDTQYF
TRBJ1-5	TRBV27	CASSLLGGRQPQHF
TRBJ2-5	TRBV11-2	CASSLAGSPFLQETQYF
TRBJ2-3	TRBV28	CATYPQSASTDTQYF
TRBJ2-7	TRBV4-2	CASSQDRHLYEQYF
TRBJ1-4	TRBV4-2	CASSHPGIPNEKLFF
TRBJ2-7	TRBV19	CASSPQLGATYEQYF
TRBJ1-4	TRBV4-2	CASSPLDSSTNEKLFF
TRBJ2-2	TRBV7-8	CASSLLGRGTGELFF
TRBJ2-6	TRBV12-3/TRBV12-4	CASSLVGGPRANVLTF
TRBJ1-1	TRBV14	CASSQVGTGGNTEAFF
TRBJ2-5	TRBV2	CASSGELAAQETQYF
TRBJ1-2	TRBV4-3	CASSQDPGGRDSYGYTF
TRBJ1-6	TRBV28	CASSHDTGVGSPLHF
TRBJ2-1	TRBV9	CASSSRFRSHNEQFF
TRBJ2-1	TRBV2	CASSSDSNEQFF
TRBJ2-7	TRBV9	CASSKTSGPSYEQYF
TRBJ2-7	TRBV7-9	CASSATGTTPLEEQYF
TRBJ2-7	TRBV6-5	CASSHRTAGDEQYF
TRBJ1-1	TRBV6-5	CASSYGGAAEAFF